This T cell receptor beta chain was documented in a study of T cells expressing NK-cell markers. On the study more broadly: Source material for TCR beta repertoires consisted of sorted CD3+CD56+NKG2C+, CD3+CD56+NKG2C- and CD3+CD56-NKG2C+ T cells. Among eight sequenced donors, seven carried HCMV seropositivity while one was seronegative. Study results and limitations: The share of CD8+ T cells held by dominant NKG2C+ clonotypes was about 1.0-7.5% in more than 5 donors.

After re-calling the 5' RACE reads, TCRdb lists one entry per CDR3 protein, DNA absent. In all, the sample yields a few hundred thousand distinct CDR3 sequences. Per the germline V gene, CDR1 is SGHTA and CDR2 is FQGTGA. This CDR3 is built from 13 residues. Comment on this clonotype: Its antigen is not identified.

The rearrangement links TRBV7-3 to TRBJ1-1; the TCRdb D gene call, TRBD1, has no DNA to confirm it. The TCR originated in a man aged 18 to 69 in good health. Sequenced: blood T cells: a sorted CD56 or NKG2C T cell subset, CD4+ or CD8+ T cells, or bulk PBMC T cells (not recorded which). The CDR3 loop is CASSFGGHTEAFF.